These 6 T cell receptor beta chains were sequenced from one sample in a study of shared clonotypes between healthy human individuals. Naive CD8 isolation took CD45RO-negative cells positively selected for CCR7 and excluded terminally differentiated effector memory CD45RA+ cells. TCRdb keeps only in-frame clones here, not all; method: immunoSEQ multiplex PCR. Among 2 million to 2.5 million clones, roughly 91% were seen once, and the ten largest hold around 1.7%. Material: naive CD8+ T cells from PBMCs. These receptors all stem from a man aged 18 to 29 in good health. Some clones in this sample may be carry-over from other donors' samples.

The chain carries TRBV7-9 and TRBJ1-2, with TRBD1 matching over 9 bases. J gave up 2 bases and V 6 bases, and 4 bases lay outside the gene matches. Germline V gene data show CDR1 as SEHNR and CDR2 as FQNEAQ (reference sequence). This CDR3 contains 14 residues. This CDR3 is CASSSTGGNYGYTF. The DNA of the CDR3 is TGTGCCAGCAGTTCGACAGGGGGGAACTATGGCTACACCTTC.

In this sample, this clone turned up once. J is TRBJ2-7 and V is TRBV19; perhaps TRBD1 as D (6 bases). Trimming shortened V by 5 bases and J by 3 bases, and 20 bases separated the two germline ends. The CDR3 contains 16 residues. Germline CDR1 LNHDA, CDR2 SQIVND (reference sequence). CDR3 nucleotides: TGTGCCAGTAGTGCTCTATTCGGGACACCGGTCTACGAGCAGTACTTC. Its translation is CASSALFGTPVYEQYF.

This chain links TRBV27 with TRBJ1-2; unclear D gene. V lost 0 bases, J lost 4 bases, and 12 bases lay in between. This CDR3 spans 15 amino acids. In germline, CDR1 is MNHEY, CDR2 SMNVEV (reference sequence). The CDR3 protein is CASSLSSRLGYGYTF. The DNA for the CDR3 is TGTGCCAGCAGTTTATCTAGTCGCTTAGGCTATGGCTACACCTTC.

In regard to this clone: The sample carries other DNA sequences with the same CDR3. The rearrangement uses TRBV10-3 and TRBJ1-1; D unresolved. Germline V lookup: CDR1 ENHRY, CDR2 SYGVKD. With 3 bases removed from V and 4 bases from J, the gap between germline ends came to 3 bases. The CDR3 contains 11 residues. The CDR3 is CAISDGTEAFF. The CDR3 DNA reads TGTGCCATCAGTGATGGCACTGAAGCTTTCTTT.

This clone was recorded only once. The V call is TRBV27, the J call TRBJ2-7; D may be TRBD2 (5 bases). V lost 8 bases, J lost 0 bases, and 11 bases lay in between. The CDR3 has 13 amino acids. Germline V gene sequence: CDR1 MNHEY, CDR2 SMNVEV (reference sequence). The CDR3 here is CASSERFSYEQYF. The CDR3 DNA reads as TGTGCCAGCTCGGAGCGGTTCTCCTACGAGCAGTACTTC.

The rearrangement uses TRBV6-6 and TRBJ2-5; TRBD2 matches at 8 bases. The CDR3 loop spans 15 amino acids. From germline, CDR1 is MNHNY and CDR2 SVGAGI (reference sequence). J lost 4 bases, V lost 6 bases, and 10 bases had no gene match. The chain's CDR3 is CASSTGLEGRETQYF. CDR3 nucleotides: TGTGCCAGCAGCACGGGACTAGAGGGGAGAGAGACCCAGTACTTC.